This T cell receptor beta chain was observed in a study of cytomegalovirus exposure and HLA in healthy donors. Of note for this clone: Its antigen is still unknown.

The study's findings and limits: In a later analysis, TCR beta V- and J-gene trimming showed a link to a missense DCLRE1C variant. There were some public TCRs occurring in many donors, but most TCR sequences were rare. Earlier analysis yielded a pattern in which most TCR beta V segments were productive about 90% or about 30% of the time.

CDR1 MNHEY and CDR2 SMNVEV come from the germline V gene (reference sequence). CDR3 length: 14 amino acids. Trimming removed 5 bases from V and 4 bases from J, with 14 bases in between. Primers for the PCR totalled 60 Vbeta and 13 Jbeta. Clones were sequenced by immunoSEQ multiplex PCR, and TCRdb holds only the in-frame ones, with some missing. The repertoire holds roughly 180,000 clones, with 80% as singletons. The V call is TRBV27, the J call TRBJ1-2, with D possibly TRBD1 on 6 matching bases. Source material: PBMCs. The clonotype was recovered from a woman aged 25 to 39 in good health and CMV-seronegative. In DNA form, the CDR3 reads TGTGCCAGCAGTCCAAGACAGGCCTTCTATGGCTACACCTTC. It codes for CASSPRQAFYGYTF.